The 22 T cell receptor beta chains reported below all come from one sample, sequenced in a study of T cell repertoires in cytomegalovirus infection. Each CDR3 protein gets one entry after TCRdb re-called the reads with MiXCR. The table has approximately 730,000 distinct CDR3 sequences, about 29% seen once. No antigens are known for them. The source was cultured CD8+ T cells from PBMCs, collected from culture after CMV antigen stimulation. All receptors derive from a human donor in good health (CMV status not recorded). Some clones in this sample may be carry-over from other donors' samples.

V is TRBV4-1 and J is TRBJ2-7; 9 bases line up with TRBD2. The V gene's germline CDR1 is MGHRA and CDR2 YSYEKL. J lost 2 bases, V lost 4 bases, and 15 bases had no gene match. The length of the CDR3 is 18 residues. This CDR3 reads CASSRGWTSEKPPYEQYV. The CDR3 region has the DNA TGCGCCAGCAGCCGAGGGTGGACTAGCGAAAAACCACCCTACGAGCAGTACGTC.

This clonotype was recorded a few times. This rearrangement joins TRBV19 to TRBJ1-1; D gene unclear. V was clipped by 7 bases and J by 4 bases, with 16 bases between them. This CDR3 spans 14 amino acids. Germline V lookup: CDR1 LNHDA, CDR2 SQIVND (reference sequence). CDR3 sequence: CASTPAGWSTEAFF. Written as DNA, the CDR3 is TGTGCCAGTACCCCCGCCGGGTGGAGCACTGAAGCTTTCTTT.

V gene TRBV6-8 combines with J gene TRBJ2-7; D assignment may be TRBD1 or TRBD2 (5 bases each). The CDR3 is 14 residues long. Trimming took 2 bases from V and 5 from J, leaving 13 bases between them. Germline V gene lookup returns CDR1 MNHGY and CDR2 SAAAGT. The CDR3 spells CASSYQEGRDEQYF. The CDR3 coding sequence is TGTGCCAGCAGTTACCAAGAGGGGCGGGACGAGCAGTACTTC.

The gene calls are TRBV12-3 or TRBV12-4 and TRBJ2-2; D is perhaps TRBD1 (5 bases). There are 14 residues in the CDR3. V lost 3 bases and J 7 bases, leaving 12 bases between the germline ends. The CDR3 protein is CASSLQGRGGELFF. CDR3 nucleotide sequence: TGTGCCAGCAGTTTGCAGGGTCGTGGCGGGGAGCTGTTTTTT.

CDR3 sequence: CASSQETPPPVYYGYTF. CDR3 in DNA: TGCGCCAGCAGCCAAGAGACCCCCCCCCCAGTCTACTATGGCTACACCTTC. J is TRBJ1-2 and V is TRBV4-3; D not certain. Looked up from germline, CDR1 is LGHNA and CDR2 is YSLEER. V shed 0 bases and J shed 3 bases, with 17 bases lying between them. The CDR3 runs to 17 residues.

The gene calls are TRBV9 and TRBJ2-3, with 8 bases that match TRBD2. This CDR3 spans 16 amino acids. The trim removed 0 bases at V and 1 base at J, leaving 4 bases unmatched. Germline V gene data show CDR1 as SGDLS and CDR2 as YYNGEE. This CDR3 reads CASSVDPAGGTDTQYF. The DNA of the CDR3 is TGTGCCAGCAGCGTAGACCCAGCGGGGGGCACAGATACGCAGTATTTT.

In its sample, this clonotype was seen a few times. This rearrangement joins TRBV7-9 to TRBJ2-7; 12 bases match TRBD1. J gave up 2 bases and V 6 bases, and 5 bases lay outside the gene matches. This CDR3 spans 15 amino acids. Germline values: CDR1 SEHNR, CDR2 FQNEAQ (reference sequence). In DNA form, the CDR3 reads TGTGCCAGCAGACTGGGACAGGGGGCTACCTACGAGCAGTACTTC. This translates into CASRLGQGATYEQYF.

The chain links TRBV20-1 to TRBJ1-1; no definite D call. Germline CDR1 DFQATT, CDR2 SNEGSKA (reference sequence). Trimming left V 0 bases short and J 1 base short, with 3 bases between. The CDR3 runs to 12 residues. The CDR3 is CSAREPNTEAFF. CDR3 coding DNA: TGCAGTGCTAGAGAGCCGAACACTGAAGCTTTCTTT.

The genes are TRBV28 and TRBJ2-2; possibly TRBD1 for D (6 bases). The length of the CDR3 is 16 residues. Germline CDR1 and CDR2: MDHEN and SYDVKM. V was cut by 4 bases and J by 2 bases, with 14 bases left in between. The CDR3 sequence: CASSSPRTVNTGELFF. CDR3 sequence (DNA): TGTGCCAGCAGTTCCCCCCGGACAGTAAACACCGGGGAGCTGTTTTTT.

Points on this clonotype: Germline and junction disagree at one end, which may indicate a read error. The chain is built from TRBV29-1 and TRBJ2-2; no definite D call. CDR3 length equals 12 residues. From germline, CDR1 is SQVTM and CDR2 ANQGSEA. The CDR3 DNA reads TGCAGCGTCGAAGGCTCCACCGGGGAGCTGTTTTTT. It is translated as CSVEGSTGELFF.

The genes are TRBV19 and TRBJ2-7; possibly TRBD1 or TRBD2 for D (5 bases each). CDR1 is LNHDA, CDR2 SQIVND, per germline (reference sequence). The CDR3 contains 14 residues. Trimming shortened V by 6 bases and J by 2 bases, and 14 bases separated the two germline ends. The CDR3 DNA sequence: TGTGCCAGTAGCGGGGCAGTGTCAACCTACGAGCAGTACTTC. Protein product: CASSGAVSTYEQYF. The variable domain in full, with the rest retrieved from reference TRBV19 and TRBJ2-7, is DGGITQSPKYLFRKEGQNVTLSCEQNLNHDAMYWYRQDPGQGLRLIYYSQIVNDFQKGDIAEGYSVSREKKESFPLTVTSAQKNPTAFYLCASSGAVSTYEQYFGPGTRLTVT.

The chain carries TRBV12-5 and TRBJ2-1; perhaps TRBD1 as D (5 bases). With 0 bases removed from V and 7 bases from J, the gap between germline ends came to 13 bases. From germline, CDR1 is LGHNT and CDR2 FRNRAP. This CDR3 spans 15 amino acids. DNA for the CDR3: TGTGCTAGTGGTTTGGTACCCGAATCAGGGAATGAGCAGTTCTTC. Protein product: CASGLVPESGNEQFF.

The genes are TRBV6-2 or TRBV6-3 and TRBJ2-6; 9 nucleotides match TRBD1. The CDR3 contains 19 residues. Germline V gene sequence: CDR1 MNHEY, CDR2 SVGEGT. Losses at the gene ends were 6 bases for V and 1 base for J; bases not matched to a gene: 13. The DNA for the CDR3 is TGTGCCAGCAGCTTGAATTCCGGGACAGGGATGTCTGGGGCCAACGTCCTGACTTTC. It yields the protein CASSLNSGTGMSGANVLTF.

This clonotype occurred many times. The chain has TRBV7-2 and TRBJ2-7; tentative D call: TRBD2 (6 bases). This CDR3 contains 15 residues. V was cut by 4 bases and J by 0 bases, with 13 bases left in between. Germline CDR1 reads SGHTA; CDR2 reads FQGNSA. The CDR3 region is CASSSLGGDSYEQYF. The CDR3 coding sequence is TGTGCCAGCAGCTCCCTTGGCGGGGACTCCTACGAGCAGTACTTC.

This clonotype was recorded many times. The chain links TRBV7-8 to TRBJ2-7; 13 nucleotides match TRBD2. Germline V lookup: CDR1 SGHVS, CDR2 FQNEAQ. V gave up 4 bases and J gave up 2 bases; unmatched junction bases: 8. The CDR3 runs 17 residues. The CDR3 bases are TGTGCCAGCAGCTCGAAAGCGGGACTAGCGGGGCCCTACGAGCAGTACTTC. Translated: CASSSKAGLAGPYEQYF.

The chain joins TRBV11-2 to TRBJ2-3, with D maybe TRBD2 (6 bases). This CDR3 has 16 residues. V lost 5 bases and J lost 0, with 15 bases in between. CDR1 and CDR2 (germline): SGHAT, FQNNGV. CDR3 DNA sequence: TGTGCCAGCAGCCCGAGGCGGGGTACTAGCACAGATACGCAGTATTTT. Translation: CASSPRRGTSTDTQYF. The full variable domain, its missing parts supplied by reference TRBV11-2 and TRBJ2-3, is EAGVAQSPRYKIIEKRQSVAFWCNPISGHATLYWYQQILGQGPKLLIQFQNNGVVDDSQLPKDRFSAERLKGVDSTLKIQPAKLEDSAVYLCASSPRRGTSTDTQYFGPGTRLTVL.

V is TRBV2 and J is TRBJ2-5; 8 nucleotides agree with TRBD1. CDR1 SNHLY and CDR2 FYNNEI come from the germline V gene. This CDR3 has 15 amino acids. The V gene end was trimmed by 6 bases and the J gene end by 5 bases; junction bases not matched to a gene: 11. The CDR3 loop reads CASRAGTGPRETQYF. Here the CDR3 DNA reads TGTGCCAGCAGAGCAGGGACAGGACCTCGGGAGACCCAGTACTTC. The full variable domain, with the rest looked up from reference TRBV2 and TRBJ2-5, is EPEVTQTPSHQVTQMGQEVILRCVPISNHLYFYWYRQILGQKVEFLVSFYNNEISEKSEIFDDQFSVERPDGSNFTLKIRSTKLEDSAMYFCASRAGTGPRETQYFGPGTRLLVL.

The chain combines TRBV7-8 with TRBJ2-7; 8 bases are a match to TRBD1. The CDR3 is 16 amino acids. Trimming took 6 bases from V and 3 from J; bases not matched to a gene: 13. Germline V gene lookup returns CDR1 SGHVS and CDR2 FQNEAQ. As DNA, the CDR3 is TGTGCCAGCAGAAAAGGACAGGGTGGCTACGTCTACGAGCAGTACTTC. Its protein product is CASRKGQGGYVYEQYF.

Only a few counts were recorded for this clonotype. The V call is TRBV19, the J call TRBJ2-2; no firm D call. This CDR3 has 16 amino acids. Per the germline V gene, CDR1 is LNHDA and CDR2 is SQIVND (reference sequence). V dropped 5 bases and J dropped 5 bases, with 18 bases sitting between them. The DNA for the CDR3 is TGTGCCAGTAGTGAGCCCTTTTTTAAAGTAACCGGGGAGCTGTTTTTT. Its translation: CASSEPFFKVTGELFF.

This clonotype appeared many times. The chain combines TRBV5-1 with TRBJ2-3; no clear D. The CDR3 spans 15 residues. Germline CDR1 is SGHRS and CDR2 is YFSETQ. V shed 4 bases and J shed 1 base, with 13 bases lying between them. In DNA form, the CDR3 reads TGCGCCAGCAGCCCTTGGGGTCCAGGCACAGATACGCAGTATTTT. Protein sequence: CASSPWGPGTDTQYF.

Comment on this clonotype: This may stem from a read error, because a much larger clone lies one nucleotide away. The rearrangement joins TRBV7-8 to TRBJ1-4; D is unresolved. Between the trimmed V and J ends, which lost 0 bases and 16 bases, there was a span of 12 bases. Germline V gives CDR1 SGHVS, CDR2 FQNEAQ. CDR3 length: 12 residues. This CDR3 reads CASSLANEKPFF. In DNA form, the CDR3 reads TGTGCCAGCAGCTTAGCGAACGAAAAGCCGTTTTTT.

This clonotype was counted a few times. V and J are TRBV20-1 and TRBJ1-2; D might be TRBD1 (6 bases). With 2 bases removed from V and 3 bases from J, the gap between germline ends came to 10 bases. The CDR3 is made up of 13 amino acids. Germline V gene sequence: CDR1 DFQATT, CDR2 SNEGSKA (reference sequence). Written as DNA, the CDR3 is TGCAGTGCTAGAAACAGGGTTGACTATGGCTACACCTTC. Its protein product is CSARNRVDYGYTF.